The 23 T cell receptor beta chains below were found in one sample sequenced in a study of T-cell memory formation after mild COVID-19. TCRdb re-derived calls from the 5' RACE reads in MiXCR, one entry per CDR3 protein. Of hundreds of thousands of distinct CDR3 sequences in the sample, 15% to 20% are singletons; the top ten hold around 20%. Sequencing used PBMCs or a T cell subset sorted from them (not recorded which). The receptors shown here come from a man younger than 35 who had mild COVID-19 (a few samples of this study predate the infection). Cell type and time point are not known.

V and J are TRBV5-1 and TRBJ2-5; the D gene is possibly TRBD2 (5 bases). Per germline, CDR1 SGHRS and CDR2 YFSETQ. CDR3 length: 12 amino acids. Trimming left V 4 bases short and J 5 bases short, with 9 bases between. CDR3 bases: TGCGCCAGCAGCAAAATAGCGGAGACCCAGTACTTC. Residues: CASSKIAETQYF. Full variable domain (outside the CDR3, taken from reference TRBV5-1 and TRBJ2-5): KAGVTQTPRYLIKTRGQQVTLSCSPISGHRSVSWYQQTPGQGLQFLFEYFSETQRNKGNFPGRFSGRQFSNSRSEMNVSTLELGDSALYLCASSKIAETQYFGPGTRLLVL.

The table lists this clonotype with a few counts. The chain joins TRBV10-3 to TRBJ2-5; D might be TRBD1 (6 bases). The CDR3 totals 15 residues. The ends were cut back, 5 bases at V and 1 base at J, with 14 bases in the middle. From germline, CDR1 is ENHRY and CDR2 SYGVKD. The CDR3 is CAISQQGEGQETQYF. CDR3 nucleotides: TGTGCCATCAGTCAACAGGGAGAGGGCCAAGAGACCCAGTACTTC.

The chain recombines TRBV10-3 with TRBJ2-7; D not resolved. The CDR3 consists of 12 residues. Trimming took off 4 bases at V and 2 bases at J, with 6 bases between the two ends. CDR1 is ENHRY and CDR2 is SYGVKD in the germline V gene. This CDR3 reads CAISGGPYEQYF. DNA of the CDR3: TGTGCCATCAGTGGCGGTCCCTACGAGCAGTACTTC.

This chain links TRBV7-8 with TRBJ2-3; D is tentatively TRBD1 or TRBD2 (6 bases each). The CDR3 has 13 amino acids. The germline V and J ends were trimmed by 2 bases and 7 bases, with 10 bases remaining between them. CDR1 is SGHVS, CDR2 FQNEAQ, per germline. The CDR3 coding sequence is TGTGCCAGCAGCTTACAGGGGAGGAATACGCAGTATTTT. Translated: CASSLQGRNTQYF.

A few counts support this clonotype. This rearrangement joins TRBV18 to TRBJ2-5; no clear D gene. CDR3 size: 14 residues. The ends were cut back, 0 bases at V and 3 bases at J, with 8 bases in the middle. Looked up from germline, CDR1 is KGHSH and CDR2 is LQKENI. The CDR3: CASSPPNGEETQYF. CDR3 nucleotide sequence: TGTGCCAGCTCACCACCCAACGGCGAAGAGACCCAGTACTTC.

This clonotype has just a few counts. The rearrangement uses TRBV5-1 and TRBJ2-2; 11 nucleotides agree with TRBD2. The V segment lost 4 bases and the J segment 6 bases; nucleotides outside the gene matches: 5. Germline V gene lookup returns CDR1 SGHRS and CDR2 YFSETQ. The CDR3 runs to 15 residues. CDR3 nucleotide sequence: TGCGCCAGCAGCCCGGTAGCGGGAGGGGCCGGGGAGCTGTTTTTT. It codes for CASSPVAGGAGELFF.

A few counts support this clonotype. The chain is built from TRBV9 and TRBJ1-1; D not certain. There are 13 residues in the CDR3. In germline, CDR1 is SGDLS, CDR2 YYNGEE. The germline V and J ends were trimmed by 3 bases and 0 bases, with 6 bases remaining between them. The CDR3 sequence: CASSALLNTEAFF. Written as DNA, the CDR3 is TGTGCCAGCAGCGCCCTGCTGAACACTGAAGCTTTCTTT.

V and J are TRBV7-2 and TRBJ2-2; 7 bases are shared with TRBD2. The CDR3 extends over 17 amino acids. CDR1 SGHTA and CDR2 FQGNSA come from the germline V gene. J was trimmed by 5 bases and V by 0 bases; bases with no gene match: 9. CDR3 in DNA: TGTGCCAGCAGCTTAGCGCCCGGGACTATCAATACCGGGGAGCTGTTTTTT. Its translation: CASSLAPGTINTGELFF.

This rearrangement joins TRBV5-1 to TRBJ1-6; D not certain. V gave up 4 bases and J gave up 10 bases, with 18 bases separating them. The CDR3 contains 15 residues. Germline CDR1 and CDR2: SGHRS and YFSETQ. The CDR3 sequence is CASSPEPGTWSPLHF. The CDR3 nucleotides are TGCGCCAGCAGCCCGGAGCCAGGTACCTGGTCACCCCTCCACTTT.

The chain employs TRBV29-1 and TRBJ2-3, with 9 bases aligning to TRBD1. Trimming took 4 bases from V and 5 from J; bases not matched to a gene: 10. The CDR3 length is 15 residues. CDR1 SQVTM and CDR2 ANQGSEA come from the germline V gene. CDR3 loop: CSVVPGQGRGDTQYF. For the CDR3, the DNA is TGCAGCGTTGTCCCTGGACAGGGGCGAGGAGATACGCAGTATTTT.

The chain has TRBV7-9 and TRBJ2-7; weak D call: TRBD2 (5 bases). Trimming shortened V by 2 bases and J by 2 bases, and 22 bases separated the two germline ends. The germline gives CDR1 SEHNR, CDR2 FQNEAQ (reference sequence). The CDR3 consists of 18 residues. The CDR3 region is CASSLPGGNEDGPYEQYF. CDR3 in DNA: TGTGCCAGCAGCTTACCCGGAGGAAACGAAGATGGGCCCTACGAGCAGTACTTC. Full variable domain (remainder filled in from reference TRBV7-9 and TRBJ2-7): DTGVSQNPRHKITKRGQNVTFRCDPISEHNRLYWYRQTLGQGPEFLTYFQNEAQLEKSRLLSDRFSAERPKGSFSTLEIQRTEQGDSAMYLCASSLPGGNEDGPYEQYFGPGTRLTVT.

The CDR3 sequence: CASSPTPRRAEAFF. The CDR3 bases are TGTGCCAGCAGTCCTACACCTCGGCGGGCTGAAGCTTTCTTT. J is TRBJ1-1 and V is TRBV27; D is uncertain. CDR3 length: 14 amino acids. V lost 5 bases and J 6 bases, leaving 16 bases between the germline ends. CDR1 MNHEY and CDR2 SMNVEV come from the germline V gene (reference sequence).

A few counts support this clonotype. The chain employs TRBV7-9 and TRBJ2-4; D is uncertain. CDR1 SEHNR and CDR2 FQNEAQ come from the germline V gene (reference sequence). Trimming removed 1 base from V and 9 bases from J, with 7 bases in between. This CDR3 is built from 12 residues. This chain's CDR3 is CASSLVDTIQYF. In DNA, the CDR3 is TGTGCCAGCAGCTTAGTTGATACCATTCAGTACTTC.

V is TRBV9 and J is TRBJ2-3; 9 nucleotides align to TRBD1. Germline V lookup: CDR1 SGDLS, CDR2 YYNGEE. The CDR3 is made up of 13 amino acids. With V trimmed by 6 bases and J by 4 bases, 3 bases remained unmatched. The CDR3 bases are TGTGCCAGCACCCGGACAGGGGCAGATACGCAGTATTTT. Translated: CASTRTGADTQYF. Full variable domain (rest looked up from reference TRBV9 and TRBJ2-3): DSGVTQTPKHLITATGQRVTLRCSPRSGDLSVYWYQQSLDQGLQFLIQYYNGEERAKGNILERFSAQQFPDLHSELNLSSLELGDSALYFCASTRTGADTQYFGPGTRLTVL.

This sequence joins TRBV6-5 and TRBJ2-1; D call uncertain. Germline assignment: CDR1 MNHEY and CDR2 SVGAGI. The CDR3 loop spans 13 amino acids. V was trimmed by 0 bases and J by 6 bases, leaving 6 bases between them. This CDR3 reads CASSYSTGNEQFF. CDR3 nucleotides: TGTGCCAGCAGTTACTCGACCGGCAATGAGCAGTTCTTC.

The table lists this clonotype with many counts. The chain carries TRBV7-2 and TRBJ2-7; D possibly uses TRBD1 or TRBD2 (6 bases each). Trimming stripped 1 base from V and 4 bases from J, with 11 bases between. Germline V gene data show CDR1 as SGHTA and CDR2 as FQGNSA. The CDR3 consists of 14 residues. The CDR3 DNA reads as TGTGCCAGCAGCTTAGAGAAGGGGGGTTACGAGCAGTACGTC. Translating gives CASSLEKGGYEQYV.

This clonotype was seen a handful of times. The rearrangement joins TRBV12-3 or TRBV12-4 to TRBJ2-1; unclear D gene. The CDR3 sequence is 12 residues long. The V gene lost 6 bases and the J gene lost 7 bases, with 10 bases spanning the gap. The CDR3 is CASSRVWNEQFF. The CDR3 nucleotides are TGTGCCAGCAGCCGGGTTTGGAATGAGCAGTTCTTC.

The chain links TRBV4-1 to TRBJ2-1, with D possibly matching TRBD2 (5 bases). Trimming removed 2 bases from V and 2 bases from J, with 10 bases in between. The CDR3 consists of 15 residues. CDR1 and CDR2 from the germline V gene are MGHRA and YSYEKL. Here the CDR3 reads CASSQLEVTYNEQFF. CDR3 nucleotide sequence: TGCGCCAGCAGCCAATTGGAGGTAACCTACAATGAGCAGTTCTTC.

The table lists this clonotype with a few counts. The V call is TRBV29-1, the J call TRBJ2-1; the match to TRBD2 covers 9 bases. This CDR3 spans 14 amino acids. CDR1 is SQVTM, CDR2 ANQGSEA, per germline. Trimming removed 6 bases from V and 5 bases from J; junction bases left unmatched: 8. The CDR3 sequence is CSVSGRGGDNEQFF. The CDR3 DNA is TGCAGCGTGTCGGGGCGGGGGGGCGACAATGAGCAGTTCTTC.

This sequence joins TRBV6-5 and TRBJ2-3; perhaps D is TRBD1 or TRBD2 (5 bases each). V was pared by 6 bases and J by 0 bases, with 10 bases between. Germline CDR1 is MNHEY and CDR2 is SVGAGI. CDR3 length: 14 amino acids. The CDR3 region is CASSSWGSTDTQYF. In DNA form, the CDR3 reads TGTGCCAGCAGCTCCTGGGGGAGCACAGATACGCAGTATTTT.

This rearrangement joins TRBV27 to TRBJ2-3; 9 bases fit TRBD1. The V gene's germline CDR1 is MNHEY and CDR2 SMNVEV (reference sequence). The CDR3 consists of 16 residues. V shed 3 bases, J shed 0 bases, and the junction held 4 bases outside the gene matches. Here the CDR3 DNA reads TGTGCCAGCAGTTTCCTAGGACAGGGGAGCACAGATACGCAGTATTTT. This codes for CASSFLGQGSTDTQYF.

This clonotype was observed a few times. J is TRBJ2-7 and V is TRBV6-6, with 8 positions matching TRBD1. This CDR3 contains 14 residues. CDR1 MNHNY and CDR2 SVGAGI come from the germline V gene (reference sequence). Losses at the gene ends were 6 bases for V and 3 bases for J; bases not matched to a gene: 7. CDR3 protein: CASSAPGQVYEQYF. CDR3 nucleotide sequence: TGTGCCAGCAGCGCACCGGGACAGGTCTACGAGCAGTACTTC.

This clonotype was detected many times. The chain combines TRBV5-1 with TRBJ1-2; D ambiguous. The CDR3 consists of 13 residues. Per the germline V gene, CDR1 is SGHRS and CDR2 is YFSETQ. V was shortened by 0 bases and J by 8 bases, with 11 bases between the two germline ends. The CDR3 spells CASSLAAGEGYTF. Written as DNA, the CDR3 is TGCGCCAGCAGCTTGGCCGCCGGTGAAGGCTACACCTTC.